These T cell receptor beta chains were read from a single sample in a study of tumor and adjacent non-tumor tissue in lung cancer. Using its own MiXCR run on the multiplex PCR reads, TCRdb lists one record per CDR3 protein. This sample yields 77,000 or so distinct CDR3 sequences, of which 60% to 80% are seen a single time; 10% to 15% belongs to the top ten. The material sequenced was lung tumor tissue. All receptors come from a woman aged 45 to 65 with non-small cell lung cancer. The CDR3 runs from the conserved cysteine through the conserved F or W. A D gene is named only where the DNA matches it firmly. Size is stated for part of the rows, as once, few or many counts, or as a class when the clone is expanded.

J gene: TRBJ2-3
V gene: TRBV5-6
D gene: TRBD2
clone size: NA
CDR3 DNA: TGTGTCAGCGACTCCTACCGTACTAGCGGGAGGTCAGATGCGCAGTATTTT
CDR3 protein: CVSDSYRTSGRSDAQYF

J gene: TRBJ2-3
V gene: TRBV10-3
D gene: NA
clone size: many
CDR3 DNA: TGTGCCATCAGTGAGGATCCAGATACGCAGTATTTT
CDR3 protein: CAISEDPDTQYF

J gene: TRBJ2-7
V gene: TRBV11-2
D gene: TRBD2
clone size: NA
CDR3 DNA: TGTGCCAGTAACTTGAGCGGGAGTACTAACGAGCAGTACTTC
CDR3 protein: CASNLSGSTNEQYF

J gene: TRBJ2-5
V gene: TRBV29-1
D gene: NA
clone size: once
CDR3 DNA: TGTAGCGTCGGAGGGATGACAGTGGATGCAGAGACCCAGTACTTC
CDR3 protein: CSVGGMTVDAETQYF

J gene: TRBJ2-7
V gene: TRBV6-5
D gene: NA
clone size: once
CDR3 DNA: TGTGCCAGTGGTTACGGAGCAGGAGACCCCTTGGAACAGTACTTC
CDR3 protein: CASGYGAGDPLEQYF

J gene: TRBJ2-7
V gene: TRBV5-4
D gene: NA
clone size: NA
CDR3 DNA: TGTGCCAGCAGCATTGCGAGTGAGAAGTACTTC
CDR3 protein: CASSIASEKYF

J gene: TRBJ2-7
V gene: TRBV30
D gene: NA
clone size: few
CDR3 DNA: TGTGCCTGGAGTGTACGGGCGGCAGTAGGAGCCGAGCAGTACTTC
CDR3 protein: CAWSVRAAVGAEQYF

J gene: TRBJ2-1
V gene: TRBV10-2
D gene: TRBD2
clone size: once
CDR3 DNA: TGCGCCAACAGTGAGTCGGGGACTAGCGGGATGAATGAGCAGCTCTTC
CDR3 protein: CANSESGTSGMNEQLF

J gene: TRBJ2-2
V gene: TRBV5-6
D gene: NA
clone size: NA
CDR3 DNA: TGTGCTAGCAGCTTGAGTCTTTCGCAGCTAGGGAAGCTGTTTTTT
CDR3 protein: CASSLSLSQLGKLFF

J gene: TRBJ2-1
V gene: TRBV6-6
D gene: NA
clone size: NA
CDR3 DNA: TGTGCCAGGAGTCCCCAAGCGGCCTCCTACTATGGGCAGTTCTTC
CDR3 protein: CARSPQAASYYGQFF